This paragraph covers one T cell receptor beta chain sequence. Its target is unknown. V lost 7 bases and J lost 0, with 18 bases in between. CDR1 is SEHNR, CDR2 FQNEAQ, per germline (reference sequence). The CDR3 covers 16 residues. Assay used: immunoSEQ multiplex PCR; TCRdb lists only in-frame clones, some missing. The table has around 270,000 clones, around 88% seen once. The treatment: 19 received Ad26.COV2.S at low or high dose, single or two shots; about 5 received placebo; per-sample allocation not given. Repertoires come from day 63 after the first vaccine or placebo injection. An adult donor aged 18-55 years was enrolled in Boston. This sample was taken from a study of Ad26.COV2.S vaccination and SARS-CoV-2 variants. About the research overall: This donor came from the COV1001 trial of Ad26.COV2.S. Intramuscular Ad26.COV2.S at 5x10^10 or 1x10^11 viral particles. Findings and caveats of the study: It was reported that spike-specific CD8+ and CD4+ T cell responses were substantially broad after vaccination.

The sequence was obtained from a person between 18 and 65 years old who received the Ad26.COV2.S COVID-19 vaccine or a placebo. The gene calls are TRBV7-9 and TRBJ1-2; D uncertain. Specimen: peripheral blood, collected in a trial of Ad26.COV2.S vaccine versus placebo. CDR3: CASTTALRGANYGYTF. The DNA of the CDR3 is TGTGCCAGCACCACAGCTCTCCGCGGGGCTAACTATGGCTACACCTTC. Looking up the rest from reference TRBV7-9 and TRBJ1-2 gives the full variable domain: DTGVSQNPRHKITKRGQNVTFRCDPISEHNRLYWYRQTLGQGPEFLTYFQNEAQLEKSRLLSDRFSAERPKGSFSTLEIQRTEQGDSAMYLCASTTALRGANYGYTFGSGTRLTVV.